The 8 T cell receptor beta chains below were found in one sample sequenced in a study of beta chain features in type 1 diabetes. Investigators reverse transcribed all isolated RNA, so they sequenced expressed TCRB transcripts. Measured with immunoSEQ multiplex PCR; TCRdb has only the in-frame clones, and not every one. The sample yields hundreds of thousands of clones, roughly 10% seen once. Sequenced input: naive CD4+ T cells from blood. The receptors come from a woman in her late teens or twenties in good health.

This clone was detected only a few times. This chain uses TRBV9 with TRBJ2-1; 13 bases fit TRBD2. This CDR3 spans 17 amino acids. J lost 0 bases, V lost 7 bases, and 7 bases had no gene match. Looked up from germline, CDR1 is SGDLS and CDR2 is YYNGEE. The CDR3 DNA follows: TGTGCCAGCTCCGGGACTAGCGGGGTTAGCTCCTACAATGAGCAGTTCTTC. Translation: CASSGTSGVSSYNEQFF.

This chain uses TRBV5-1 with TRBJ2-3, with no clear D. Between the trimmed V and J ends, which lost 3 bases and 9 bases, there was a span of 14 bases. This CDR3 contains 13 residues. Germline V CDR1 and CDR2: SGHRS, YFSETQ. CDR3 sequence (DNA): TGCGCCAGCAGCTCGACGCCCAGTGGGACGCAGTATTTT. The encoded protein is CASSSTPSGTQYF.

This clone occurred a few times. The chain employs TRBV5-1 and TRBJ1-2; possible D gene TRBD1, 6 bases. Trimming cost V 3 bases and J 3 bases, with 9 bases left between them. CDR3 length: 13 residues. Per germline, CDR1 SGHRS and CDR2 YFSETQ. CDR3 bases: TGCGCCAGCAGCTCGGGACAAGACTATGGCTACACCTTC. Translation: CASSSGQDYGYTF.

The V and J genes are TRBV5-1 and TRBJ2-1; 9 positions agree with TRBD1. Looked up from germline, CDR1 is SGHRS and CDR2 is YFSETQ. J lost 3 bases, V lost 0 bases, and 1 base had no gene match. The CDR3 is made up of 15 amino acids. CDR3 DNA: TGCGCCAGCAGCTTGGAGGGACAGGGCTACAATGAGCAGTTCTTC. Amino acid sequence: CASSLEGQGYNEQFF.

The CDR3 DNA reads TGTGCCAGCAGCTTATGGTCCAGGGGGGACACTGAAGCTTTCTTT. Its translation is CASSLWSRGDTEAFF. V is TRBV7-2 and J is TRBJ1-1, with 7 bases aligning to TRBD1. The V segment lost 2 bases and the J segment 3 bases; nucleotides outside the gene matches: 6. The germline V gene encodes CDR1 SGHTA and CDR2 FQGNSA. The CDR3 is 15 amino acids.

The chain has TRBV10-3 and TRBJ1-2, with unresolved D. The CDR3 length is 14 residues. CDR1 is ENHRY and CDR2 is SYGVKD in the germline V gene. The V end lost 3 bases, the J end lost 4 bases, and 12 bases lay between the germline ends. CDR3 residues: CAISDFEVLYGYTF. CDR3 bases: TGTGCCATCAGTGATTTCGAAGTACTCTATGGCTACACCTTC.

This clone was observed a handful of times. The chain has TRBV18 and TRBJ2-1; TRBD2 agrees at 7 bases. CDR1 is KGHSH and CDR2 is LQKENI in the germline V gene. After removal of 2 bases from V and 2 bases from J, the junction contained 3 bases not matched to a gene. The CDR3 consists of 15 residues. CDR3 loop: CASSPGRGPYNEQFF. CDR3 nucleotides: TGTGCCAGCTCACCAGGGAGGGGCCCCTACAATGAGCAGTTCTTC.

The chain is built from TRBV7-2 and TRBJ2-1; the D is unclear. V was cut by 6 bases and J by 7 bases, with 22 bases left in between. The CDR3 sequence is 16 residues long. Germline loops: CDR1 SGHTA, CDR2 FQGNSA. In DNA form, the CDR3 reads TGTGCCAGCAGACCAGCCGGGTCCCAAGCTGCAAATGAGCAGTTCTTC. Translation gives CASRPAGSQAANEQFF.